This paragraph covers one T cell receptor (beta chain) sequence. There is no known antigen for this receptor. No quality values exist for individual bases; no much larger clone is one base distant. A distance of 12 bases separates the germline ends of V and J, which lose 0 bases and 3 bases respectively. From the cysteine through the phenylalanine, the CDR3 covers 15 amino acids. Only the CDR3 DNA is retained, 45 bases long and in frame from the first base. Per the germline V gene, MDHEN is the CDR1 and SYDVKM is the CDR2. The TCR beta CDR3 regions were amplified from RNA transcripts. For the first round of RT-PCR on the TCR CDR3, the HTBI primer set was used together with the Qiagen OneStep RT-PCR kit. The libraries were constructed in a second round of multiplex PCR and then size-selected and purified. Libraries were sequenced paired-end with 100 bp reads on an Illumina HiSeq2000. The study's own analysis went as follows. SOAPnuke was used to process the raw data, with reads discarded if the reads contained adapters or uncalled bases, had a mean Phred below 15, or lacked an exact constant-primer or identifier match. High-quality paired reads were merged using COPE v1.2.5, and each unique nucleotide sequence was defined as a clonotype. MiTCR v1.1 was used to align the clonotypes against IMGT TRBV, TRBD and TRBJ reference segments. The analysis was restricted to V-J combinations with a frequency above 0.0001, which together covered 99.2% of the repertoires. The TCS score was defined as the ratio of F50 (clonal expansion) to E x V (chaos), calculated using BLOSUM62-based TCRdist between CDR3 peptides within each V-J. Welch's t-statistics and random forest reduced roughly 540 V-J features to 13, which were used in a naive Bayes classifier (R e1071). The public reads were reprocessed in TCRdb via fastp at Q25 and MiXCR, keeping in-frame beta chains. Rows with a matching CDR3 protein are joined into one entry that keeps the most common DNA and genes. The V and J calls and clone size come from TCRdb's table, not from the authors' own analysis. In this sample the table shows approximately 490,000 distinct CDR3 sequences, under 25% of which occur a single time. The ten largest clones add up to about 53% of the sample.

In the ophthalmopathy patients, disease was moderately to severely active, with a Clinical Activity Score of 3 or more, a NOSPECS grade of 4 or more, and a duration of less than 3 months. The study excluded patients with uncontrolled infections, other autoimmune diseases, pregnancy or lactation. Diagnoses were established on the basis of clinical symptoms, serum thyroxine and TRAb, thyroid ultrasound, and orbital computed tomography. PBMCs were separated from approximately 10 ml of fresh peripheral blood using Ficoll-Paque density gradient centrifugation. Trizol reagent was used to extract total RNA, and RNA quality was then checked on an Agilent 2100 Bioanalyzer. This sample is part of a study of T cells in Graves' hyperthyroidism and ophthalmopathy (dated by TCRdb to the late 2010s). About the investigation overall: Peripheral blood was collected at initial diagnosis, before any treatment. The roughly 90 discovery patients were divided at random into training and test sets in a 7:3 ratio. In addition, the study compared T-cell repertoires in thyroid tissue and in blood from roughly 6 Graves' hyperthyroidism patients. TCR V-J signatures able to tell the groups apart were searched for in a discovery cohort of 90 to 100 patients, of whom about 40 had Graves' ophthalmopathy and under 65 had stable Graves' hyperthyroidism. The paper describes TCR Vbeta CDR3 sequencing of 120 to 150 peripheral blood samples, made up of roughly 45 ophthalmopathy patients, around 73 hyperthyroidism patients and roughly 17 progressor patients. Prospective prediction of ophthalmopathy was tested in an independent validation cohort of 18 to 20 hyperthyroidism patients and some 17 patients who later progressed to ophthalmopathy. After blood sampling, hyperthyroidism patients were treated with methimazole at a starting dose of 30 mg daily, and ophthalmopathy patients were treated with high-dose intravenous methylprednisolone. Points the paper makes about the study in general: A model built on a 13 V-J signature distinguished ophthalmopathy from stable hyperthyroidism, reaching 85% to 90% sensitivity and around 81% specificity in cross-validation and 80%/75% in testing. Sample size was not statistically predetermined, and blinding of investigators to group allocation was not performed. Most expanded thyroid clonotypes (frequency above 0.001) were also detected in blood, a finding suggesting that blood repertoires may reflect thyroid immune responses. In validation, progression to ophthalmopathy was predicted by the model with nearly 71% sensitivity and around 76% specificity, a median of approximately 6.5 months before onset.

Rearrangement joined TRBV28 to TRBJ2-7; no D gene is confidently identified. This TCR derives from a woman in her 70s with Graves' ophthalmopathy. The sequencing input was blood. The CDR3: CASSLWSTEDYEQYF. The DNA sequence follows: TGTGCCAGCAGTTTATGGTCGACGGAAGACTACGAGCAGTACTTC. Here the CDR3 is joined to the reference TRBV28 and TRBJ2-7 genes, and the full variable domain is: DVKVTQSSRYLVKRTGEKVFLECVQDMDHENMFWYRQDPGLGLRLIYFSYDVKMKEKGDIPEGYSVSREKKERFSLILESASTNQTSMYLCASSLWSTEDYEQYFGPGTRLTVT.